This T cell receptor (beta chain) was sequenced in a study of blood T cell repertoires in COVID-19 (dated by TCRdb to 2018 to 2020). A note on the overall study: Samples from collaborators originated in the United States, Italy and Spain and spanned both the acute and convalescent phases of COVID-19. Where available, HLA class I and class II types were taken from metadata supplied by the sample provider and were not determined by assay-based typing. Subjects who had been exposed to COVID-19, were actively infected with it, or had recovered from it provided the deeply sampled blood TCRbeta repertoires that made up the dataset. The sample metadata nearly always contained a de-identified subject ID, COVID-19 status, age in years and sex. The material from the prospective study consisted of cDNA or gDNA derived from T cells, B-cell-depleted T cells, or PBMCs. The samples were drawn from the first 160 participants of the ongoing ImmuneRACE study and from 1,200 or so subjects provided by 6 global collaborators. The repertoires were made available in a free public database intended to serve as a resource for research on the immune response to SARS-CoV-2. Broad study findings and their caveats: Clinical and demographic metadata were provided uncurated, with the amount varying by source and participant.

The collaborating institutions used their own protocols to collect whole blood in K2EDTA tubes. For TCRbeta analysis, collaborators shipped samples as frozen whole blood, isolated PBMCs, or DNA extracted from either of those sample types. With respect to this clone: Its antigen is currently not known. Base qualities were left out, and no much larger clone turns up one base away.

V has 5 bases trimmed and J has 2 bases trimmed; junction bases matching no gene number 5. Based on the germline V gene (reference sequence), the CDR1 and CDR2 sequences are LNHDA and SQIVND. Including cysteine and phenylalanine, the CDR3 has 15 amino acids. Only the CDR3 part of the read is kept: 45 bases, read in frame from the first base. TCRbeta CDR3 regions were amplified from genomic DNA by means of the immunoSEQ Assay, a bias-controlled multiplex PCR. Regarding the original processing steps: Within the assay, amplification of reference gene primers was used to estimate how many nucleated cells each sample contained. To quantify the absolute abundance of each unique TCRbeta CDR3 rearrangement, sequence reads were collapsed and filtered. For each sample, productive Simpson clonality was calculated as the square root of Simpson's diversity index over productive rearrangements. Entries here come from immuneACCESS through TCRdb and include only in-frame sequences with V and J called. Some clones fail to appear in such tables; in the studies checked, an unresolved V gene covers under half of the shortfall, and the cause of the remainder is unknown. The V and J calls and clone size were taken over from that table, and D and trimming were inferred from the DNA. The sample records approximately 170,000 clones, approximately 87% of which are singletons. In total, the top ten clones hold 3% to 4% of the sample.

This receptor was obtained from a woman aged 70-85 years with acute or convalescent COVID-19. The sample taken for sequencing was peripheral blood. The rearranged chain carries TRBV19 and TRBJ2-3; the junction holds 9 bases that match TRBD1. The DNA reads TGTGCCAGTAGTGAGACAGGGGGAACCACAGATACGCAGTATTTT. Its translation reads: CASSETGGTTDTQYF.